This T cell receptor beta chain was recovered during a study of shared clonotypes between healthy human individuals. The naive CD8 population came from CD45RO-negative cells selected for CCR7, without terminally differentiated effector memory CD45RA+ cells. V dropped 3 bases and J dropped 3 bases, with 12 bases sitting between them. Looked up from germline, CDR1 is MDHEN and CDR2 is SYDVKM. The CDR3 is 14 amino acids. Per the original methods: As immunoSEQ supplied junction-only sequences (without quality scores), filtering differed. Profiled with immunoSEQ multiplex PCR; TCRdb holds only in-frame clones, not every one. That table is the source of V, J and clone size, and D and trimming were worked out from the DNA. The sample lists around 2,000,000 clones, 90% to 95% seen once, with 1.5% to 2% in the top ten.

Sequenced: naive CD8+ T cells from PBMCs. The TCR originated in a man aged 18 to 29 in good health. Some clones in this sample may be carry-over from other donors' samples. The chain joins TRBV28 to TRBJ2-7; D is perhaps TRBD1 or TRBD2 (6 bases each). The CDR3 sequence is CASSLMGGGYEQYF. The CDR3 nucleotides read TGTGCCAGCAGTTTGATGGGGGGCGGCTACGAGCAGTACTTC.